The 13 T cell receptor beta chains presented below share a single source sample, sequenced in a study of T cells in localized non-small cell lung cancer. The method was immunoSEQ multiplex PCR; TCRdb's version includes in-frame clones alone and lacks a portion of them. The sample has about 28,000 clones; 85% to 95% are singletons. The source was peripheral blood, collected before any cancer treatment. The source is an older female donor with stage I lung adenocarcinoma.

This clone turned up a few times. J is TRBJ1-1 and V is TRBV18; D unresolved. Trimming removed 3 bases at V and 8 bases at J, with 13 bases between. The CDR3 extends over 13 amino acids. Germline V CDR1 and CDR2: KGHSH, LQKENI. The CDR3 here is CASSPATKREAFF. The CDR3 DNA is TGTGCCAGCTCACCGGCCACCAAGAGGGAAGCTTTCTTT.

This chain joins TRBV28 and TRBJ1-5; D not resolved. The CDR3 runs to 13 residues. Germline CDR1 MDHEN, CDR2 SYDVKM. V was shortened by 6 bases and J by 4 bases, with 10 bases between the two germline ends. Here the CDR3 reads CASSPTLNQPQHF. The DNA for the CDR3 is TGTGCCAGCAGCCCAACCCTTAATCAGCCCCAGCATTTT.

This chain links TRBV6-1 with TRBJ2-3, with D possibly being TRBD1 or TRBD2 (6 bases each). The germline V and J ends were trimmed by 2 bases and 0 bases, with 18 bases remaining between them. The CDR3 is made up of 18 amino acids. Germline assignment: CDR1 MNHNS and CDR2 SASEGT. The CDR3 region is CASSEYPRGGGSTDTQYF. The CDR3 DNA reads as TGTGCCAGCAGTGAATATCCTCGAGGAGGGGGAAGCACAGATACGCAGTATTTT.

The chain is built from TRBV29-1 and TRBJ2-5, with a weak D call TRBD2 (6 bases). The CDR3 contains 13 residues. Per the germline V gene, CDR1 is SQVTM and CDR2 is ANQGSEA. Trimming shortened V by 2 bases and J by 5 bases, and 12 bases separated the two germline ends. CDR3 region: CSVETTRGETQYF. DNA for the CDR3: TGCAGCGTTGAAACTACCCGGGGGGAGACCCAGTACTTC.

This chain's CDR3 is CASSLEGRARSPLHF. The CDR3 DNA is TGTGCCAGCAGCTTAGAGGGCAGGGCCCGCTCACCCCTCCACTTT. This chain links TRBV7-9 with TRBJ1-6; TRBD1 might be the D (5 bases). The germline gives CDR1 SEHNR, CDR2 FQNEAQ (reference sequence). The CDR3 spans 15 residues. The V gene lost 1 base and the J gene lost 10 bases, with 14 bases spanning the gap. Full variable domain (rest looked up from reference TRBV7-9 and TRBJ1-6): DTGVSQNPRHKITKRGQNVTFRCDPISEHNRLYWYRQTLGQGPEFLTYFQNEAQLEKSRLLSDRFSAERPKGSFSTLEIQRTEQGDSAMYLCASSLEGRARSPLHFGNGTRLTVT.

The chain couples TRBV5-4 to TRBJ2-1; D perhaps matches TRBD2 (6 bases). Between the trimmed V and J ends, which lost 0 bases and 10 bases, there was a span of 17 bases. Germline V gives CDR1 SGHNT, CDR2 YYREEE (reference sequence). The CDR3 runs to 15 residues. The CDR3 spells CASSLDSALRGEQFF. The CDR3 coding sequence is TGTGCCAGCAGCTTGGATAGCGCTCTCCGGGGGGAGCAGTTCTTC.

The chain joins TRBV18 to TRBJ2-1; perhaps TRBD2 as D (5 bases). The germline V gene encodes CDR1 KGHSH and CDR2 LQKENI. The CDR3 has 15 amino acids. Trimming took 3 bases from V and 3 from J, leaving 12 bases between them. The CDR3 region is CASSPRASRYNEQFF. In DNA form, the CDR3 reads TGTGCCAGCTCACCGCGGGCCTCGCGCTACAATGAGCAGTTCTTC.

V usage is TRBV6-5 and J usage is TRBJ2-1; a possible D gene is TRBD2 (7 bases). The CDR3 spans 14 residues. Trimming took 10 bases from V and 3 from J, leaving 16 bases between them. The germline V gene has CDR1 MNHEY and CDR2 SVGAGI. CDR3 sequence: CATMLGGDYNEQFF. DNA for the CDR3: TGTGCCACGATGTTAGGGGGGGACTACAATGAGCAGTTCTTC.

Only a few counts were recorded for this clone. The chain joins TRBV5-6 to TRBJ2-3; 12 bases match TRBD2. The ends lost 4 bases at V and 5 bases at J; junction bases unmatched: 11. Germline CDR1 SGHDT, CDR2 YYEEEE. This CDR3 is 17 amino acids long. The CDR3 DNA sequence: TGTGCCAGCAGCCCCAGACTAGCGGGAGTTTCAATAGATACGCAGTATTTT. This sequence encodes CASSPRLAGVSIDTQYF.

For the CDR3, the DNA is TGCAGCGTTGAAGATCAGTGGGAGCTAGATGAGCAGTTCTTC. It is translated as CSVEDQWELDEQFF. J is TRBJ2-1 and V is TRBV29-1, with D possibly matching TRBD2 (5 bases). Trimming left V 0 bases short and J 8 bases short, with 14 bases between. The CDR3 has 14 residues. Germline assignment: CDR1 SQVTM and CDR2 ANQGSEA.

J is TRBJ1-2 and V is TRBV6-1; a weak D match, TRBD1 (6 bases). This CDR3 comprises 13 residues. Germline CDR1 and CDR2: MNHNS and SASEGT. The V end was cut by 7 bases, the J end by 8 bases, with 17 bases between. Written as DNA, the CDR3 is TGTGCCAGCAAAGGTGGGGGCGAAATGGGCTACACCTTC. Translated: CASKGGGEMGYTF.

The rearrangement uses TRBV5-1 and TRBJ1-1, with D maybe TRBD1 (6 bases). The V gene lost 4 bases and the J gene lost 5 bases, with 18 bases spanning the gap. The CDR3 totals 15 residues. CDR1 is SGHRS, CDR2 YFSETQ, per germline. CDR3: CASSITGPPGTEAFF. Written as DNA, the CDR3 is TGCGCCAGCAGCATCACAGGGCCACCGGGGACTGAAGCTTTCTTT.

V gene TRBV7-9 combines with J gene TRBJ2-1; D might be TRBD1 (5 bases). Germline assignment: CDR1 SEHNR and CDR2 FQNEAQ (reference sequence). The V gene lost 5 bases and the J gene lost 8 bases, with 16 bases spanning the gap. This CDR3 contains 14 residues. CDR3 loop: CASSPGLSWDEQFF. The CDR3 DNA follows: TGTGCCAGCAGCCCAGGGCTTTCATGGGATGAGCAGTTCTTC.